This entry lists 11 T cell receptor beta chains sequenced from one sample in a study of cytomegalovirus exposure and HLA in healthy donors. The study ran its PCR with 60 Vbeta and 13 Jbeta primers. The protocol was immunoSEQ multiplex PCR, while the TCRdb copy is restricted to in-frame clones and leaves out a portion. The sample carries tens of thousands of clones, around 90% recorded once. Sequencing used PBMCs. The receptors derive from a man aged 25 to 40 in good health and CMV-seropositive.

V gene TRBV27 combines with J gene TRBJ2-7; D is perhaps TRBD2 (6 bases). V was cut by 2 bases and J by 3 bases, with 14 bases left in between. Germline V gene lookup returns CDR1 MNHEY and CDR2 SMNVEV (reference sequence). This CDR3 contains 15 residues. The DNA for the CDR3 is TGTGCCAGCAGTTTAAGAGGGACTGATCGCTACGAGCAGTACTTC. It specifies CASSLRGTDRYEQYF.

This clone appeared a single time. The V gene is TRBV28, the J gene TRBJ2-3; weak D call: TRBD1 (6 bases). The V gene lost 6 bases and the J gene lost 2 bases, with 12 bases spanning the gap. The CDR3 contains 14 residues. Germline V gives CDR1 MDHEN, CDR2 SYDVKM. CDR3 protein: CASSIRTDTDTQYF. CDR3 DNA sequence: TGTGCCAGCAGCATTAGGACAGACACAGATACGCAGTATTTT.

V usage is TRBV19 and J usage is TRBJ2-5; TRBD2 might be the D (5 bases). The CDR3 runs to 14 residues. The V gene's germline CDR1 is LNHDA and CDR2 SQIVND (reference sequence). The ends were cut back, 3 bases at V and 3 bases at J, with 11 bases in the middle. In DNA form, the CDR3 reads TGTGCCAGTAGTATGACCAACGGGGAAGAGACCCAGTACTTC. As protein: CASSMTNGEETQYF.

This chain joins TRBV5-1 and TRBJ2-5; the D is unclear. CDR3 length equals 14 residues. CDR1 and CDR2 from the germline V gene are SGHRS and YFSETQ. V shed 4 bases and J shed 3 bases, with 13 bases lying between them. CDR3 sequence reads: CASSLASEKETQYF. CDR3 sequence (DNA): TGCGCCAGCAGCCTTGCATCCGAGAAAGAGACCCAGTACTTC.

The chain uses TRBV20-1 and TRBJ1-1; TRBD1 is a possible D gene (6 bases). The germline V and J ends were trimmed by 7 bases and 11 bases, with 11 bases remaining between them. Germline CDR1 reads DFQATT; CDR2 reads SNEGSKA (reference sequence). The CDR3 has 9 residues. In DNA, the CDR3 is TGCAGTGTCGACAGGAGTGCTTTCTTT. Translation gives CSVDRSAFF.

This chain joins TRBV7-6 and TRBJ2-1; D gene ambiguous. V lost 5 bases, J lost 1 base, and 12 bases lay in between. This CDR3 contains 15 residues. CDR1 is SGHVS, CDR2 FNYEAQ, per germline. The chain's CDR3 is CASSQDSSSYNEQFF. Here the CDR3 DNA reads TGTGCCAGCAGCCAAGATAGCTCGTCCTACAATGAGCAGTTCTTC.

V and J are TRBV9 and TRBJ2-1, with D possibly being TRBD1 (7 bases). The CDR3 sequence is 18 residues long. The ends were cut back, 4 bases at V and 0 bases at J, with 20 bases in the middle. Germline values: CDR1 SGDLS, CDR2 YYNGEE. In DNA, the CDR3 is TGTGCCAGCAGCCCTCGATGGGGGGACAGTATCTCCTACAATGAGCAGTTCTTC. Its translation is CASSPRWGDSISYNEQFF.

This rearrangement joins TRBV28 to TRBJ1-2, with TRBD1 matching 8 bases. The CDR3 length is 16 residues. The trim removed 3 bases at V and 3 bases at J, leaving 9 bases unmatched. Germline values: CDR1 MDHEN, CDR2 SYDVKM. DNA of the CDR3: TGTGCCAGCAGTTTGTCAGGGGGCGCAGGAGACTATGGCTACACCTTC. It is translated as CASSLSGGAGDYGYTF.

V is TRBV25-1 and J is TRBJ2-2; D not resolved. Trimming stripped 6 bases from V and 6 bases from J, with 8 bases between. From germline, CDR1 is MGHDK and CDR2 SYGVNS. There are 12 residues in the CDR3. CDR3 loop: CASRMGSGELFF. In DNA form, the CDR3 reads TGTGCCAGCAGGATGGGCTCCGGGGAGCTGTTTTTT.

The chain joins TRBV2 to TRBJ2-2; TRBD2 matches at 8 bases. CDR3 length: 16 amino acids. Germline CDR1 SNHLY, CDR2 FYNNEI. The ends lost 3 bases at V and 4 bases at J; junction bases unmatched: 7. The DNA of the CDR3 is TGTGCCAGCAGTGAGACCGGGAGGGCCGGCACCGGGGAGCTGTTTTTT. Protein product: CASSETGRAGTGELFF. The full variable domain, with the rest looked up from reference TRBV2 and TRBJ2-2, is EPEVTQTPSHQVTQMGQEVILRCVPISNHLYFYWYRQILGQKVEFLVSFYNNEISEKSEIFDDQFSVERPDGSNFTLKIRSTKLEDSAMYFCASSETGRAGTGELFFGEGSRLTVL.

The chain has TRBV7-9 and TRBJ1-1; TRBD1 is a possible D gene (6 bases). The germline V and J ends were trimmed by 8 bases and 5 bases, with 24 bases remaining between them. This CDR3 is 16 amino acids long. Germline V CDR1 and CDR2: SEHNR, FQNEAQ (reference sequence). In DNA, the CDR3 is TGTGCCAGCCTAAAAAGAACCGCCAGGGGAAGTACTGAAGCTTTCTTT. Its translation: CASLKRTARGSTEAFF. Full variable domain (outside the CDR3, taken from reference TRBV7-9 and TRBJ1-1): DTGVSQNPRHKITKRGQNVTFRCDPISEHNRLYWYRQTLGQGPEFLTYFQNEAQLEKSRLLSDRFSAERPKGSFSTLEIQRTEQGDSAMYLCASLKRTARGSTEAFFGQGTRLTVV.